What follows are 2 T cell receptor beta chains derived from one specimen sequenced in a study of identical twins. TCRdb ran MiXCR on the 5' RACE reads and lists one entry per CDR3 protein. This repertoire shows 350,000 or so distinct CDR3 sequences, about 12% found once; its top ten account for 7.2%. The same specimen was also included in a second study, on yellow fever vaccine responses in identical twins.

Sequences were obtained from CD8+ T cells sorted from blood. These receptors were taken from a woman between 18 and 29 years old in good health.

The CDR3 region has the DNA TGTGCCAGCAGCCCCCCCGCTTTTAGCGAGCAGTACTTC. This translates into CASSPPAFSEQYF. The chain links TRBV7-2 to TRBJ2-7, with D uncertain. The CDR3 is made up of 13 amino acids. From germline, CDR1 is SGHTA and CDR2 FQGNSA. Between the trimmed V and J ends, which lost 5 bases and 6 bases, there was a span of 14 bases.

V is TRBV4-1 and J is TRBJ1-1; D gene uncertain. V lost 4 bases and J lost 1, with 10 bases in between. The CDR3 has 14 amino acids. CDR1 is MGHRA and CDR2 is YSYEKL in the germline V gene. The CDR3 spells CASSLYTGNTEAFF. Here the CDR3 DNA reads TGCGCCAGCAGCCTTTATACCGGGAACACTGAAGCTTTCTTT.